This entry concerns a single T cell receptor (beta chain). The sample originates from a study of blood T cell repertoires in COVID-19. V lost 2 bases and J lost 5, with 12 bases in between. Germline V gives CDR1 GTSNPN, CDR2 SVGIG (reference sequence). This CDR3 has 14 amino acids. Sequencing used immunoSEQ multiplex PCR; TCRdb keeps in-frame clones, though not all of them. The table has around 150,000 clones, more than 70% seen once; the top ten hold over 9.5%. The origin of this receptor is a man aged 50 to 59 with active or convalescent COVID-19. The J gene is TRBJ2-2, the V gene TRBV30; D perhaps matches TRBD2 (6 bases). Material: peripheral blood. CDR3: CAWSPLAGTGELFF. CDR3 DNA: TGTGCCTGGAGTCCCCTCGCGGGAACCGGGGAGCTGTTTTTT.